The 10 T cell receptor beta chains presented below share a single source sample, sequenced in a study of blood T cells in healthy people across ages. Next came a second PCR, run for roughly 6 to 11 cycles, which used a sample-barcoded 5' primer along with a J-beta primer mix. TCRdb reanalysed the 5' RACE reads using MiXCR and keeps one entry per CDR3 protein. The sample lists 800,000 to 950,000 distinct CDR3 sequences, around 48% occurring once. Sequencing input: blood. These receptors were obtained from a man aged 30 to 45 in good health.

The chain carries TRBV6-1 and TRBJ2-3; D call uncertain. This CDR3 is 13 amino acids long. Germline V lookup: CDR1 MNHNS, CDR2 SASEGT. Trimming removed 6 bases from V and 5 bases from J, with 12 bases in between. The DNA for the CDR3 is TGTGCCAGCAGGCGCCACAGAGGAGATACGCAGTATTTT. It encodes CASRRHRGDTQYF.

The chain recombines TRBV2 with TRBJ2-3; D might be TRBD1 (5 bases). Trimming cost V 7 bases and J 3 bases, with 20 bases left between them. CDR1 is SNHLY, CDR2 FYNNEI, per germline. The length of the CDR3 is 16 residues. CDR3 protein: CASILTPGLRTDTQYF. Here the CDR3 DNA reads TGTGCCAGCATCCTTACCCCAGGGTTGAGGACAGATACGCAGTATTTT.

V is TRBV28 and J is TRBJ2-3; tentative D call: TRBD2 (7 bases). The CDR3 runs to 17 residues. V was shortened by 6 bases and J by 5 bases, with 24 bases between the two germline ends. Germline V gives CDR1 MDHEN, CDR2 SYDVKM. DNA for the CDR3: TGTGCCAGCAGCCTCTCAGAAGGGGGGGGCTGGATAGATACGCAGTATTTT. It specifies CASSLSEGGGWIDTQYF.

Ten or more counts support this clonotype. CDR3 in amino acids: CASRTGLSSGANVLTF. CDR3 nucleotides: TGTGCCAGCAGAACAGGACTCAGCTCTGGGGCCAACGTCCTGACTTTC. The chain uses TRBV5-5 and TRBJ2-6; D possibly uses TRBD1 or TRBD2 (5 bases each). CDR3 length: 16 amino acids. The ends were cut back, 5 bases at V and 0 bases at J, with 12 bases in the middle. The germline CDR1 and CDR2 sequences are SGHKS and YYEKEE (reference sequence).

The rearrangement links TRBV27 to TRBJ1-4; D possibly corresponds to TRBD1 (5 bases). Looked up from germline, CDR1 is MNHEY and CDR2 is SMNVEV (reference sequence). There are 16 residues in the CDR3. The V gene lost 0 bases and the J gene lost 1 base, with 9 bases spanning the gap. CDR3 amino acids: CASSLSRGRTNEKLFF. The CDR3 nucleotides read TGTGCCAGCAGTTTATCACGGGGGAGAACTAATGAAAAACTGTTTTTT.

This clonotype was seen ten or more times. The V and J genes are TRBV29-1 and TRBJ2-3, with D maybe TRBD1 (5 bases). Germline V gene sequence: CDR1 SQVTM, CDR2 ANQGSEA. V lost 4 bases and J lost 14, with 13 bases in between. CDR3 length equals 10 residues. CDR3 in DNA: TGCAGCGTTGGGGAACAGGTTCCGTATTTT. It specifies CSVGEQVPYF.

The chain couples TRBV6-5 to TRBJ1-2; D is undetermined. The CDR3 covers 12 residues. Germline values: CDR1 MNHEY, CDR2 SVGAGI. The V end lost 7 bases, the J end lost 4 bases, and 10 bases lay between the germline ends. CDR3 in DNA: TGTGCCAGCACCAAAGGCGCCTATGGCTACACCTTC. This translates into CASTKGAYGYTF.

This clonotype has just a few counts. The chain joins TRBV4-1 to TRBJ2-7, with a possible D match to TRBD2 (5 bases). Trimming cost V 0 bases and J 3 bases, with 12 bases left between them. This CDR3 spans 15 amino acids. Germline CDR1 is MGHRA and CDR2 is YSYEKL. The DNA for the CDR3 is TGCGCCAGCAGCCAAGACGCGACTATCTTCTACGAGCAGTACTTC. Protein: CASSQDATIFYEQYF.

The V call is TRBV4-2, the J call TRBJ2-7, with D perhaps TRBD2 (6 bases). This CDR3 is 16 amino acids long. CDR1 LGHNA and CDR2 YNFKEQ come from the germline V gene. V was cut by 0 bases and J by 4 bases, with 16 bases left in between. The CDR3 DNA follows: TGTGCCAGCAGCCAAGATGGCGCAGGCGGGGTATACGAGCAGTACTTC. It codes for CASSQDGAGGVYEQYF.

Concerning this clonotype itself: A junction boundary mismatches the germline segment, possibly from a read error. The rearrangement joins TRBV9 to TRBJ2-5; D is unclear. This CDR3 region has 17 residues. Germline V gene lookup returns CDR1 SGDLS and CDR2 YYNGEE. The CDR3 reads CASSPEGGPMYQEAQYF. The CDR3 DNA sequence: TGTGCCAGCAGCCCAGAAGGCGGTCCGATGTACCAAGAGGCCCAGTACTTC. Complete variable domain (other parts from reference TRBV9 and TRBJ2-5): DSGVTQTPKHLITATGQRVTLRCSPRSGDLSVYWYQQSLDQGLQFLIQYYNGEERAKGNILERFSAQQFPDLHSELNLSSLELGDSALYFCASSPEGGPMYQEAQYFGPGTRLLVL.